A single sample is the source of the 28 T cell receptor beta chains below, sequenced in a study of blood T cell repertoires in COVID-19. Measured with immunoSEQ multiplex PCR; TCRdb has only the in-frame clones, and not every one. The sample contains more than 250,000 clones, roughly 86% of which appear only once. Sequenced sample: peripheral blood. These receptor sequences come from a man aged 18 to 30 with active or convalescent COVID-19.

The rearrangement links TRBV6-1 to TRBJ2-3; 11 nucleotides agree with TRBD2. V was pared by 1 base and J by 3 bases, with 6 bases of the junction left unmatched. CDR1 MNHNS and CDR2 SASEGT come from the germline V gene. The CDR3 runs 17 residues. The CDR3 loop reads CASSEGVGLAGTDTQYF. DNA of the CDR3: TGTGCCAGCAGTGAAGGTGTCGGACTAGCGGGTACAGATACGCAGTATTTT.

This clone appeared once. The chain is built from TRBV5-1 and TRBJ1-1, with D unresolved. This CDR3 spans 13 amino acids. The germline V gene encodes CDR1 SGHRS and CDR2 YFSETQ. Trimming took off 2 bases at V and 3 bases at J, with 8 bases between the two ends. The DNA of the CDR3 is TGCGCCAGCAGCTTACCCGAGGACACTGAAGCTTTCTTT. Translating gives CASSLPEDTEAFF.

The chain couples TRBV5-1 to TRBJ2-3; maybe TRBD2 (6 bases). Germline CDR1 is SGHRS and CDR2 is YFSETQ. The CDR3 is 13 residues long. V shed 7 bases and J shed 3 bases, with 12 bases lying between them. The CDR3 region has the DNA TGCGCCAGCGGAGGGACTGTGACAGATACGCAGTATTTT. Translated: CASGGTVTDTQYF.

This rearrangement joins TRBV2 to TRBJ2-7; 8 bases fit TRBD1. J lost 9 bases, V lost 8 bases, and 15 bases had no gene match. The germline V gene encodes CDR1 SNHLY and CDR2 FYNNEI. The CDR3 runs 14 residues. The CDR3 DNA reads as TGTGCCAGCTTGTACGGACAGGGCGGCACCACGCAGTACTTC. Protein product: CASLYGQGGTTQYF.

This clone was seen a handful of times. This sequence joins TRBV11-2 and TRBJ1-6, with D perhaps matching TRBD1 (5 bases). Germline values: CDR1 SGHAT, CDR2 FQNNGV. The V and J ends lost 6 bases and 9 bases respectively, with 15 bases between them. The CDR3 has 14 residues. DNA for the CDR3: TGTGCCAGCAGTCCTGTGGGGCGCGGTTCACCCCTCCACTTT. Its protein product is CASSPVGRGSPLHF.

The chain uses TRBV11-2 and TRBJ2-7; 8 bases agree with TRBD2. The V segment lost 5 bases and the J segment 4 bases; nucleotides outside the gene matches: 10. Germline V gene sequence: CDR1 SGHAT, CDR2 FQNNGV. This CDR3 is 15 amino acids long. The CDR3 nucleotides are TGTGCCAGCAGCCAGACGGGGGGGAGGCAGTACGAGCAGTACTTC. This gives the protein CASSQTGGRQYEQYF.

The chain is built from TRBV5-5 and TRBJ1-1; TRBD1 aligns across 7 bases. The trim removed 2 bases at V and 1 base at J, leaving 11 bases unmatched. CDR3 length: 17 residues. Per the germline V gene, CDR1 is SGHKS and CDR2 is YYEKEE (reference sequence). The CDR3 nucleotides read TGTGCCAGCAGCTTTAGGCCCTTGACAGGGAAGAACACTGAAGCTTTCTTT. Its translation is CASSFRPLTGKNTEAFF.

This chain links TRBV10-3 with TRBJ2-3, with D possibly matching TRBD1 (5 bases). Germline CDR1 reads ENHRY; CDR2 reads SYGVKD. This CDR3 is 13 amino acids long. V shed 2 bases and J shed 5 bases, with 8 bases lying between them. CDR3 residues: CAISEGAVDTQYF. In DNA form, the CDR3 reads TGTGCCATCAGTGAGGGGGCCGTAGATACGCAGTATTTT.

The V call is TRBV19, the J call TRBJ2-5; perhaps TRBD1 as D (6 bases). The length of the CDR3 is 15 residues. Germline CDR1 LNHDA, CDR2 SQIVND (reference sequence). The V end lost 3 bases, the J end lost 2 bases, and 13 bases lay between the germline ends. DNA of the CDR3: TGTGCCAGTAGTATGGTAGGGGGTGGTCAAGAGACCCAGTACTTC. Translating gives CASSMVGGGQETQYF.

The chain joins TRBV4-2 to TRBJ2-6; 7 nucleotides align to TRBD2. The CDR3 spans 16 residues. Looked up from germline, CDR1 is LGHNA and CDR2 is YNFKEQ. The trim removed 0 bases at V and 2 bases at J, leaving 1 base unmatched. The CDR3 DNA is TGTGCCAGCAGCCAAGAGGGGGGGGCTGGGGCCAACGTCCTGACTTTC. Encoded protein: CASSQEGGAGANVLTF.

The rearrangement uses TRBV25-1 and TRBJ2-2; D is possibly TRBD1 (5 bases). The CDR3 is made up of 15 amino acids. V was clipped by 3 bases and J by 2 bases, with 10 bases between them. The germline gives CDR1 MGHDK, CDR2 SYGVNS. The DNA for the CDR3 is TGTGCCAGCAGTGACCTCAGGGCCAACACCGGGGAGCTGTTTTTT. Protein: CASSDLRANTGELFF.

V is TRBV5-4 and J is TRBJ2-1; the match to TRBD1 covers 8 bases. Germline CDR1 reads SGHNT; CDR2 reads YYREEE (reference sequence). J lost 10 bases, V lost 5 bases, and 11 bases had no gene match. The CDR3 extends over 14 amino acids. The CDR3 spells CASRTGTGGGEQFF. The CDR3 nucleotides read TGTGCCAGCAGGACCGGGACAGGCGGAGGCGAGCAGTTCTTC.

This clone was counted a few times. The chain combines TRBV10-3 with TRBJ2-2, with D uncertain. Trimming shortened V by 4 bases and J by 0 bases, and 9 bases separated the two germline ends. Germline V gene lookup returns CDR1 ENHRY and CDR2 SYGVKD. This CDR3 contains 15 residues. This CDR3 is CAISGAFSNTGELFF. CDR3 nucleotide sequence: TGTGCCATCAGTGGTGCGTTTTCGAACACCGGGGAGCTGTTTTTT.

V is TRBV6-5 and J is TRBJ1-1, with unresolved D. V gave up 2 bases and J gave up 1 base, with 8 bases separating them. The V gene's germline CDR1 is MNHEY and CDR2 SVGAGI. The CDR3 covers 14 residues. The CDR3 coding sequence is TGTGCCAGCAGTTACCTCCACGGGAACACTGAAGCTTTCTTT. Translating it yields CASSYLHGNTEAFF.

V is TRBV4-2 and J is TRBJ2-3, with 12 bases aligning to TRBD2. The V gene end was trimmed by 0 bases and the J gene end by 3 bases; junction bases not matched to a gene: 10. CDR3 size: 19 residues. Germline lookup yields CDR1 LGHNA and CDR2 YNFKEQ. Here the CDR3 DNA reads TGTGCCAGCAGCCAAGAGGCGGGCCTAGCGGGGGGGCTAACAGATACGCAGTATTTT. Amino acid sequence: CASSQEAGLAGGLTDTQYF.

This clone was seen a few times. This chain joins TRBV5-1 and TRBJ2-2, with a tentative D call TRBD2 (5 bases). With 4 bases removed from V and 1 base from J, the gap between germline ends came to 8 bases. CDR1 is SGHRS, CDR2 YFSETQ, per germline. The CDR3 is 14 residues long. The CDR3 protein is CASSPGMNTGELFF. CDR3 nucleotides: TGCGCCAGCAGCCCCGGGATGAACACCGGGGAGCTGTTTTTT.

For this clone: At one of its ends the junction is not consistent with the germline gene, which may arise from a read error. The CDR3: CASSPGLAGRSPVF. The CDR3 DNA reads as TGCGCCAGCAGCCCAGGACTAGCGGGAAGAAGTCCTGTATTC. V gene TRBV4-1 combines with J gene TRBJ2-7, with 12 bases aligning to TRBD2. The CDR3 length is 14 residues. The germline gives CDR1 MGHRA, CDR2 YSYEKL.

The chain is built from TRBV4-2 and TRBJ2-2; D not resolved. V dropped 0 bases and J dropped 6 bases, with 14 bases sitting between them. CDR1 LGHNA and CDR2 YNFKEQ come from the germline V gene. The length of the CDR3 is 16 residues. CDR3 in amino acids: CASSQEGATMAGELFF. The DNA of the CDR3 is TGTGCCAGCAGCCAAGAAGGAGCCACGATGGCCGGGGAGCTGTTTTTT.

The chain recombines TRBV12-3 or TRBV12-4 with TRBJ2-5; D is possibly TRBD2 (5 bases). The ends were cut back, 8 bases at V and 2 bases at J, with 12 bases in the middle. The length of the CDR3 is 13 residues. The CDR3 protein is CASRRRRQETQYF. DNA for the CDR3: TGTGCCAGCCGGCGGAGGCGTCAAGAGACCCAGTACTTC.

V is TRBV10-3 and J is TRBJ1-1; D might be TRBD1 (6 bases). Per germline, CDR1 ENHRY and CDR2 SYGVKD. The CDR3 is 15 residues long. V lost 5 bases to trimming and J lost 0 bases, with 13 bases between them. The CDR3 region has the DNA TGTGCCATCAGTAGGGGGTATAGAATGAACACTGAAGCTTTCTTT. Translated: CAISRGYRMNTEAFF.

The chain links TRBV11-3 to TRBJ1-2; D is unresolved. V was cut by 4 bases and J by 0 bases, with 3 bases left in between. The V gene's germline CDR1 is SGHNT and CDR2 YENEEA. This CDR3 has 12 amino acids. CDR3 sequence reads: CASSSTNYGYTF. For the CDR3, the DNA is TGTGCCAGCAGCTCAACTAACTATGGCTACACCTTC.

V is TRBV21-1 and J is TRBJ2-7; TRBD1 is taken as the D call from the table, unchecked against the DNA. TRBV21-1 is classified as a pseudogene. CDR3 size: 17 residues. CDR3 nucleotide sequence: TGTGCCAGCAGCAAAGGCCAAGGGGGCACAGTTGCCTACGAGCAGTACTTC. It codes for CASSKGQGGTVAYEQYF.

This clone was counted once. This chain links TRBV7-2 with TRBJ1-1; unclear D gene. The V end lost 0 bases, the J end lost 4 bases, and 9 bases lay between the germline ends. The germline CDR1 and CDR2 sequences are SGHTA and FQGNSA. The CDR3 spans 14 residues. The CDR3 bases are TGTGCCAGCAGCTTAGCCGGGGTGGGCACTGAAGCTTTCTTT. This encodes CASSLAGVGTEAFF.

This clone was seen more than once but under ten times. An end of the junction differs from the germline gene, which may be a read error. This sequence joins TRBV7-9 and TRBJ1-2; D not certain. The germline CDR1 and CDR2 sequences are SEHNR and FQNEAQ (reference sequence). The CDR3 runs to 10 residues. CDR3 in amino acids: CASGLVENTF. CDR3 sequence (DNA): TGTGCCAGCGGCTTGGTAGAAAACACCTTC.

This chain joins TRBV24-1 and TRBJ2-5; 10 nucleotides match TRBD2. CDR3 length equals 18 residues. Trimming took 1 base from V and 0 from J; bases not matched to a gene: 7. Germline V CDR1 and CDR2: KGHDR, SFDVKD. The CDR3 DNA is TGTGCCACCAGTGATTTTAATCAGCGGGAGGGCGACCAAGAGACCCAGTACTTC. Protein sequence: CATSDFNQREGDQETQYF.

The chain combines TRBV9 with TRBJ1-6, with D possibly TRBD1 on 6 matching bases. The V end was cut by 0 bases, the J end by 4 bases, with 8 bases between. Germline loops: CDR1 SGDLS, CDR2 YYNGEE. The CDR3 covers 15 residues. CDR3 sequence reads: CASSVDRVYNSPLHF. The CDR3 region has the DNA TGTGCCAGCAGCGTAGACAGGGTATATAATTCACCCCTCCACTTT.

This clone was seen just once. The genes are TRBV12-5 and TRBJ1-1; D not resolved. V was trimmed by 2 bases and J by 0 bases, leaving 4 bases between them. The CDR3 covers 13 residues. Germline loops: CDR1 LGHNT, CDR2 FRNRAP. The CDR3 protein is CASGLSLNTEAFF. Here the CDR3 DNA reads TGTGCTAGTGGTTTGAGCCTGAACACTGAAGCTTTCTTT.

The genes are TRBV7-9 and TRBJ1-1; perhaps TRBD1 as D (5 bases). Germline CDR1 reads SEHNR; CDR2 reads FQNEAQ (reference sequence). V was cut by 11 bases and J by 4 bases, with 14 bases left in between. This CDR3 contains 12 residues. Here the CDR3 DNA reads TGTGCCTCTCGGGGGGGACCCACTGAAGCTTTCTTT. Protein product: CASRGGPTEAFF.